These T cell receptor beta chains were read from a single sample in a study of T cell responses to AZD1222 COVID-19 vaccine. Using immunoSEQ multiplex PCR, the repertoire was profiled, and TCRdb retains in-frame clones only, with some absent. The sample consists of approximately 170,000 clones, 88% of them appearing once. The input for sequencing was peripheral blood, taken 28 days after the second AZD1222 dose. These receptor sequences come from an adult who received the AZD1222 COVID-19 vaccine. The CDR3 runs from the conserved cysteine through the conserved F or W. D genes are given only for firm matches. The size of a clone is reported for some rows only, either as once, few or many, or as a class for expanded clones.

>TRBV7-3|.|TRBJ2-1|.
CASSPRAGDYNEQFF
TGTGCCAGCAGCCCTCGGGCGGGCGACTACAATGAGCAGTTCTTC
>TRBV4-2|few|TRBJ2-7|.
CASSQGRGQNYEQYF
TGTGCCAGCAGCCAAGGGCGGGGACAGAACTACGAGCAGTACTTC
>TRBV5-1|.|TRBJ2-3|.
CASSLDGGSDTQYF
TGCGCCAGCAGCTTGGATGGAGGATCAGATACGCAGTATTTT
>TRBV11-3|once|TRBJ2-3|TRBD2
CASSLAGTRYDTQYF
TGTGCCAGCAGCTTAGCGGGGACTAGATACGATACGCAGTATTTT
>TRBV10-3|.|TRBJ1-4|.
CAISEGPEGEKLFF
TGTGCCATCAGTGAGGGTCCCGAGGGGGAAAAACTGTTTTTT
>TRBV19|.|TRBJ1-4|.
CASSIGPYEKLFF
TGTGCCAGTAGTATTGGGCCTTATGAAAAACTGTTTTTT
>TRBV19|.|TRBJ1-3|.
CASSLRDDVPGNTIYF
TGTGCCAGTAGTCTCCGGGACGACGTCCCTGGAAACACCATATATTTT
>TRBV7-9|.|TRBJ1-2|TRBD1
CASSPSQGALNYGYTF
TGTGCCAGCAGCCCTTCCCAGGGGGCCCTTAACTATGGCTACACCTTC
>TRBV5-4|.|TRBJ2-3|.
CASSLRGSTDTQYF
TGTGCCAGCAGTTTACGGGGGAGCACAGATACGCAGTATTTT
>TRBV5-4|.|TRBJ1-1|TRBD1
CASSLGGTDLREAFF
TGTGCCAGCAGCTTGGGTGGGACAGACCTCAGGGAAGCTTTCTTT
>TRBV6-2/TRBV6-3|.|TRBJ2-5|.
CASSADRLQETQYF
TGTGCCAGCAGTGCCGACAGACTACAAGAGACCCAGTACTTC
>TRBV18|.|TRBJ2-1|TRBD2
CASSLRLAGGTINEQFF
TGTGCCAGCTCACTCAGACTAGCGGGGGGAACTATCAATGAGCAGTTCTTC
>TRBV7-6|.|TRBJ2-5|TRBD1
CASSLRTGKETQYF
TGTGCCAGCAGCCTCCGGACAGGGAAAGAGACCCAGTACTTC
>TRBV30|.|TRBJ1-5|.
CAWPPTGRGDQPQHF
TGTGCCTGGCCTCCTACAGGGCGAGGCGATCAGCCCCAGCATTTT
>TRBV4-2|.|TRBJ2-7|TRBD2
CASSQGPTLAGGAYEQYF
TGTGCCAGCAGCCAAGGCCCGACCCTAGCGGGGGGGGCCTACGAGCAGTACTTC
>TRBV6-5|.|TRBJ1-2|TRBD1
CASTGGYGYTF
TGTGCCAGCACAGGGGGTTATGGCTACACCTTC
>TRBV4-2|.|TRBJ2-7|.
CASSQGGDTLYEQYF
TGTGCCAGCAGCCAAGGGGGGGACACCCTCTACGAGCAGTACTTC
>TRBV7-3|.|TRBJ2-2|TRBD2
CASSWTSGGRVAGELFF
TGTGCCAGCAGCTGGACTAGCGGGGGGCGCGTCGCCGGGGAGCTGTTTTTT
>TRBV19|.|TRBJ2-1|TRBD2
CASSIRTSGGVNEQFF
TGTGCCAGTAGTATACGGACTAGCGGGGGGGTCAATGAGCAGTTCTTC
>TRBV27|.|TRBJ2-7|.
CASSLGDEQYF
TGTGCCAGCAGTTTAGGGGACGAGCAGTACTTC
>TRBV7-2|.|TRBJ1-2|TRBD1
CASSQGADYGYTF
TGTGCCAGCAGCCAGGGGGCAGACTATGGCTACACCTTC
>TRBV7-2|.|TRBJ2-3|TRBD2
CASSLDRLAGGYYTDTQYF
TGTGCCAGCAGCTTAGACCGGCTAGCGGGGGGGTACTACACAGATACGCAGTATTTT
>TRBV7-6|.|TRBJ2-1|.
CASSLVGGNNEQFF
TGTGCCAGCAGCTTAGTTGGAGGAAACAATGAGCAGTTCTTC
>TRBV21-1|.|TRBJ1-4|.
CASSKGAGGGEKLFF
TGTGCCAGCAGCAAAGGGGCAGGGGGCGGTGAAAAACTGTTTTTT
>TRBV19|.|TRBJ1-3|.
CASSIQGAAGNTIYF
TGTGCCAGTAGTATCCAGGGCGCCGCTGGAAACACCATATATTTT
>TRBV7-2|.|TRBJ2-3|TRBD1
CASSSTFTGGADTQYF
TGTGCCAGCAGCTCAACATTTACAGGGGGCGCAGATACGCAGTATTTT
>TRBV7-8|.|TRBJ2-2|.
CASSLEAGGYTGELFF
TGTGCCAGCAGCTTAGAGGCAGGGGGGTACACCGGGGAGCTGTTTTTT
>TRBV11-3|.|TRBJ2-2|.
CASSSTTGSGELFF
TGTGCCAGCAGCTCAACAACGGGTTCCGGGGAGCTGTTTTTT
>TRBV5-5|.|TRBJ2-3|.
CASSPRGGTSTDTQYF
TGTGCCAGCAGCCCCCGAGGGGGGACGAGCACAGATACGCAGTATTTT
>TRBV4-1|.|TRBJ2-5|.
CASSWVGQETQYF
TGCGCCAGCAGTTGGGTCGGACAAGAGACCCAGTACTTC
>TRBV6-5|once|TRBJ2-7|TRBD1
CASRRDRFYEQYF
TGTGCCAGCAGGCGGGACAGGTTTTACGAGCAGTACTTC
>TRBV28|.|TRBJ1-2|TRBD1
CASSLQGAGYGYTF
TGTGCCAGCAGTTTACAGGGGGCGGGATATGGCTACACCTTC
>TRBV19|.|TRBJ2-1|TRBD2
CASSMLAGGQRDEQFF
TGTGCCAGTAGTATGCTAGCGGGGGGTCAACGGGATGAGCAGTTCTTC
>TRBV11-2|.|TRBJ2-3|TRBD1
CASSFGQGAGTDTQYF
TGTGCCAGCAGCTTTGGACAGGGGGCTGGCACAGATACGCAGTATTTT
>TRBV9|.|TRBJ2-2|.
CASSVSVGGSTGELFF
TGTGCCAGCAGCGTATCGGTCGGAGGGAGCACCGGGGAGCTGTTTTTT
>TRBV5-1|.|TRBJ2-7|.
CASSLAGVHEQYF
TGCGCCAGCAGCTTGGCCGGGGTCCACGAGCAGTACTTC
>TRBV28|.|TRBJ1-1|.
CASSLLNRVAEAFF
TGTGCCAGCAGTCTACTAAACAGGGTCGCTGAAGCTTTCTTT
>TRBV9|.|TRBJ1-1|.
CASSPRLGSTEAFF
TGTGCCAGCAGCCCCCGATTAGGGAGCACTGAAGCTTTCTTT
>TRBV6-5|.|TRBJ2-7|.
CASTPQGNYEQYF
TGTGCCAGCACCCCCCAAGGGAACTACGAGCAGTACTTC
>TRBV7-8|.|TRBJ1-1|.
CASSSAGFIAEAFF
TGTGCCAGCAGCTCTGCCGGGTTTATCGCTGAAGCTTTCTTT
>TRBV10-3|.|TRBJ2-7|.
CAISDSSYEQYF
TGTGCCATCAGCGACAGTTCCTACGAGCAGTACTTC
>TRBV19|.|TRBJ2-7|TRBD2
CATHRGGSYEQYF
TGTGCCACCCATCGGGGGGGATCCTACGAGCAGTACTTC
>TRBV7-7|.|TRBJ2-5|TRBD2
CASSFGLAGGQETQYF
TGTGCTAGCAGCTTTGGACTAGCGGGGGGCCAAGAGACCCAGTACTTC
>TRBV9|.|TRBJ2-7|TRBD1
CASSVAGQGFAYEQYF
TGTGCCAGCAGCGTAGCGGGACAGGGGTTTGCCTACGAGCAGTACTTC
>TRBV3-1/TRBV3-2|.|TRBJ2-7|TRBD1
CASSQAGQGAREQYF
TGTGCCAGCAGCCAGGCCGGACAGGGGGCTCGGGAGCAGTACTTC
>TRBV4-3|.|TRBJ1-5|.
CASSQDRGWQPQHF
TGCGCCAGCAGCCAAGATCGGGGGTGGCAGCCCCAGCATTTT
>TRBV14|.|TRBJ1-1|TRBD1
CASSQPTGDETEAFF
TGTGCCAGCAGCCAACCGACAGGGGATGAAACTGAAGCTTTCTTT